Below, 29 T cell receptor beta chains from the same sample are listed, as sequenced in a study of radiotherapy plus CTLA-4 blockade in lung cancer. TCRdb's table, derived via immunoSEQ multiplex PCR, lists solely in-frame clones and lacks some. The profile shows roughly 63,000 clones, 70% to 80% of them singletons. The sample was peripheral blood, taken from a patient treated with radiotherapy plus ipilimumab. The receptors originated from a human donor with non-small cell lung cancer whose response to radiotherapy plus ipilimumab could not be evaluated.

The V call is TRBV27, the J call TRBJ1-2; tentatively, D is TRBD1 (5 bases). Trimming pared 4 bases from V and 3 bases from J, leaving 15 bases between. CDR1 is MNHEY, CDR2 SMNVEV, per germline (reference sequence). This CDR3 has 15 residues. The CDR3 coding sequence is TGTGCCAGCAGTTCCTTATTCGGGACTCACTATGGCTACACCTTC. Amino acid sequence: CASSSLFGTHYGYTF.

This chain links TRBV9 with TRBJ2-2, with TRBD1 identical over 10 bases. Trimming cost V 4 bases and J 6 bases; bases outside gene matches: 6. This CDR3 comprises 15 residues. From germline, CDR1 is SGDLS and CDR2 YYNGEE. The CDR3: CASSLGQGPPGELFF. The CDR3 DNA reads as TGTGCCAGCAGCCTGGGACAGGGGCCGCCCGGGGAGCTGTTTTTT.

The chain links TRBV27 to TRBJ2-7, with D possibly TRBD1 on 6 matching bases. Germline lookup yields CDR1 MNHEY and CDR2 SMNVEV (reference sequence). V was trimmed by 6 bases and J by 5 bases, leaving 17 bases between them. The CDR3 is 14 amino acids. The CDR3 spells CASRFYGQTNEQYF. The CDR3, as DNA: TGTGCCAGCAGATTTTACGGACAGACTAACGAGCAGTACTTC.

The chain's CDR3 is CASSIASGHQETQYF. The CDR3 DNA sequence: TGTGCCAGTAGTATCGCTAGCGGACACCAAGAGACCCAGTACTTC. The V gene is TRBV19, the J gene TRBJ2-5; TRBD2 agrees at 7 bases. CDR1 and CDR2 (germline): LNHDA, SQIVND (reference sequence). V gave up 3 bases and J gave up 0 bases; unmatched junction bases: 4. The CDR3 consists of 15 residues.

J is TRBJ1-4 and V is TRBV6-5; the match to TRBD1 covers 10 bases. The CDR3 has 14 residues. V shed 4 bases, J shed 10 bases, and the junction held 6 bases outside the gene matches. Germline V CDR1 and CDR2: MNHEY, SVGAGI. The CDR3 loop is CASSSPDRGRKLFF. The CDR3 DNA is TGTGCCAGCAGTTCCCCCGACAGGGGGCGAAAACTGTTTTTT.

This CDR3 reads CAWSVRGGAVVSPLHF. CDR3 in DNA: TGTGCCTGGAGTGTACGGGGGGGCGCGGTGGTTTCACCCCTCCACTTT. This chain joins TRBV30 and TRBJ1-6; possibly TRBD1 for D (6 bases). CDR3 length: 16 amino acids. Germline V gives CDR1 GTSNPN, CDR2 SVGIG (reference sequence). V was clipped by 0 bases and J by 9 bases, with 18 bases between them.

The chain joins TRBV18 to TRBJ1-6; D unclear. From germline, CDR1 is KGHSH and CDR2 LQKENI. V was trimmed by 3 bases and J by 7 bases, leaving 13 bases between them. The CDR3 spans 15 residues. CDR3 sequence (DNA): TGTGCCAGCTCACCCTCCGGACGGGAAAATTCACCCCTCCACTTT. This gives the protein CASSPSGRENSPLHF.

Remarks on this clone: Within the sample, other DNA sequences also encode this same CDR3. This chain connects TRBV15 to TRBJ1-1, with a possible D match to TRBD1 (5 bases). CDR3 length equals 14 residues. Trimming cost V 0 bases and J 1 base, with 6 bases left between them. Germline CDR1 is LNHNV and CDR2 is YYDKDF (reference sequence). CDR3 amino acids: CATSRDRGNTEAFF. The CDR3 bases are TGTGCCACCAGCAGAGATAGGGGGAACACTGAAGCTTTCTTT.

The chain recombines TRBV30 with TRBJ2-3, with 10 nucleotides matching TRBD1. With V trimmed by 4 bases and J by 5 bases, 12 bases remained unmatched. CDR1 is GTSNPN, CDR2 SVGIG, per germline (reference sequence). This CDR3 has 16 amino acids. CDR3 nucleotides: TGTGCCTGGACCCCCGGTGGGACAGGGGTTAAAGATACGCAGTATTTT. Its protein product is CAWTPGGTGVKDTQYF.

The rearrangement uses TRBV6-4 and TRBJ2-1; 9 nucleotides line up with TRBD2. CDR1 and CDR2 from the germline V gene are MRHNA and SNTAGT. The length of the CDR3 is 16 residues. V lost 3 bases and J lost 7; bases outside the gene matches: 10. The CDR3 is CASSDFGLAGRNEQFF. The DNA for the CDR3 is TGTGCCAGCAGTGATTTCGGGCTAGCGGGGAGGAATGAGCAGTTCTTC.

This clone was counted ten times or more. The V gene is TRBV27, the J gene TRBJ1-2; D is undetermined. V was shortened by 7 bases and J by 1 base, with 10 bases between the two germline ends. CDR3 length: 13 amino acids. The V gene's germline CDR1 is MNHEY and CDR2 SMNVEV (reference sequence). The chain's CDR3 is CASNPADNYGYTF. CDR3 nucleotide sequence: TGTGCCAGCAATCCAGCGGATAACTATGGCTACACCTTC.

This clone turned up a few times. The chain joins TRBV2 to TRBJ2-7; TRBD1 matches 8 bases. CDR3 length equals 14 residues. Germline assignment: CDR1 SNHLY and CDR2 FYNNEI. V lost 3 bases, J lost 3 bases, and 4 bases stayed unmatched. CDR3 DNA sequence: TGTGCCAGCAGTGATGGGACAGGCCACTACGAGCAGTACTTC. It yields the protein CASSDGTGHYEQYF.

CDR3: CASSSGSQETQYF. CDR3 DNA: TGCGCCAGCAGCTCCGGGTCTCAAGAGACCCAGTACTTC. The rearrangement uses TRBV5-1 and TRBJ2-5; no clear D gene. V was shortened by 3 bases and J by 2 bases, with 8 bases between the two germline ends. The CDR3 spans 13 residues. The germline V gene has CDR1 SGHRS and CDR2 YFSETQ.

This clone was recorded a few times. J is TRBJ2-1 and V is TRBV7-8; 9 bases agree with TRBD2. This CDR3 has 16 residues. CDR1 and CDR2 (germline): SGHVS, FQNEAQ. V was clipped by 3 bases and J by 8 bases; unmatched bases: 11. CDR3: CASSFTVAGDLDEQFF. CDR3 DNA sequence: TGTGCCAGCAGCTTCACAGTAGCGGGAGACCTGGATGAGCAGTTCTTC.

The chain couples TRBV12-5 to TRBJ1-2; D uncertain. The CDR3 is made up of 11 amino acids. V was clipped by 6 bases and J by 7 bases, with 9 bases between them. From germline, CDR1 is LGHNT and CDR2 FRNRAP. The CDR3 coding sequence is TGTGCTAGTGGCGGGTTTCGTGGCTACACCTTC. Protein: CASGGFRGYTF.

V is TRBV4-1 and J is TRBJ1-3; D ambiguous. V gave up 0 bases and J gave up 0 bases, with 15 bases separating them. This CDR3 has 18 residues. CDR1 is MGHRA, CDR2 YSYEKL, per germline. In DNA, the CDR3 is TGCGCCAGCAGCCAAGATAAGACTATCCTAAGCTCTGGAAACACCATATATTTT. Protein: CASSQDKTILSSGNTIYF.

The rearrangement links TRBV19 to TRBJ2-1, with a possible D match to TRBD1 (6 bases). The germline gives CDR1 LNHDA, CDR2 SQIVND (reference sequence). This CDR3 is built from 16 residues. Trimming took 3 bases from V and 0 from J, leaving 12 bases between them. CDR3 sequence: CASSIHQGSSYNEQFF. CDR3 coding DNA: TGTGCCAGTAGTATCCATCAGGGGAGCTCCTACAATGAGCAGTTCTTC.

The rearrangement links TRBV6-1 to TRBJ2-5, with D possibly being TRBD1 (6 bases). Germline CDR1 and CDR2: MNHNS and SASEGT. V was clipped by 1 base and J by 2 bases, with 11 bases between them. The length of the CDR3 is 15 residues. CDR3 in amino acids: CASSEGLGGQETQYF. The CDR3 region has the DNA TGTGCCAGCAGTGAAGGTTTAGGGGGTCAAGAGACCCAGTACTTC.

The rearrangement uses TRBV18 and TRBJ1-3; the match to TRBD1 covers 10 bases. With 2 bases clipped from V and 0 bases from J, the junction kept 7 bases outside the gene matches. From germline, CDR1 is KGHSH and CDR2 LQKENI. This CDR3 comprises 18 residues. The CDR3: CASSPKSGTGASGNTIYF. As DNA, the CDR3 is TGTGCCAGCTCACCAAAATCCGGGACAGGGGCCTCTGGAAACACCATATATTTT.

This clone appeared once. The J gene is TRBJ1-5, the V gene TRBV10-3, with D perhaps matching TRBD1 (6 bases). The V and J ends lost 10 bases and 0 bases respectively, with 13 bases between them. CDR3 length equals 14 residues. Germline CDR1 is ENHRY and CDR2 is SYGVKD. The chain's CDR3 is CATQDSHSNQPQHF. CDR3 bases: TGTGCCACCCAGGACAGTCATAGCAATCAGCCCCAGCATTTT.

This rearrangement joins TRBV5-1 to TRBJ1-3, with TRBD1 identical over 10 bases. Germline V gene sequence: CDR1 SGHRS, CDR2 YFSETQ. The J segment lost 6 bases and the V segment lost 5 bases, leaving 5 bases of the junction unmatched. The CDR3 sequence is 14 residues long. CDR3 in DNA: TGCGCCAGCAGTCGAGACAGGGGGCAAAACACCATATATTTT. The encoded protein is CASSRDRGQNTIYF.

The gene calls are TRBV2 and TRBJ2-1; D uncertain. Trimming removed 4 bases at V and 6 bases at J, with 13 bases between. From germline, CDR1 is SNHLY and CDR2 FYNNEI. The CDR3 length is 14 residues. The CDR3 protein is CASSGLLSVNEQFF. In nucleotides, the CDR3 is TGTGCCAGCAGTGGACTCCTCTCGGTCAATGAGCAGTTCTTC.

The chain recombines TRBV7-3 with TRBJ2-3; 8 nucleotides agree with TRBD1. The CDR3 consists of 16 residues. The germline V gene has CDR1 SGHTA and CDR2 FQGTGA. After removal of 5 bases from V and 6 bases from J, the junction contained 13 bases not matched to a gene. For the CDR3, the DNA is TGTGCCAGCAGCCTACCAAAGACAGGGGCGGCGGATACGCAGTATTTT. Translation gives CASSLPKTGAADTQYF.

This clone was seen just once. The rearrangement uses TRBV5-6 and TRBJ1-4; D call uncertain. Germline V gene sequence: CDR1 SGHDT, CDR2 YYEEEE. V was pared by 3 bases and J by 4 bases, with 10 bases between. The CDR3 sequence is 14 residues long. CDR3 coding DNA: TGTGCCAGCAGCTCCGGGTCGTATAATGAAAAACTGTTTTTT. Translating it yields CASSSGSYNEKLFF.

V is TRBV11-2 and J is TRBJ2-2, with 8 bases lining up with TRBD2. V shed 1 base and J 5 bases; nucleotides not matched to a gene: 3. The germline V gene has CDR1 SGHAT and CDR2 FQNNGV. This CDR3 has 15 residues. The CDR3 region is CASSLAGGVTGELFF. The CDR3 DNA sequence: TGTGCCAGCAGCTTAGCCGGGGGGGTAACCGGGGAGCTGTTTTTT.

This clone was seen only a few times. The gene calls are TRBV19 and TRBJ1-6; 9 nucleotides agree with TRBD1. CDR1 and CDR2 (germline): LNHDA, SQIVND (reference sequence). The CDR3 extends over 15 amino acids. V was clipped by 7 bases and J by 9 bases; unmatched bases: 10. The CDR3 DNA is TGTGCCAGTAACCGACGGGGACAGGGAGGTTCACCCCTCCACTTT. Its translation: CASNRRGQGGSPLHF.

This chain uses TRBV5-6 with TRBJ2-1; TRBD2 aligns across 12 bases. The CDR3 loop spans 14 amino acids. Germline assignment: CDR1 SGHDT and CDR2 YYEEEE. V shed 3 bases and J 7 bases; nucleotides not matched to a gene: 2. The CDR3: CASSYGLAGNEQFF. CDR3 bases: TGTGCCAGCAGCTATGGACTAGCGGGAAATGAGCAGTTCTTC.

The gene calls are TRBV6-1 and TRBJ2-3, with D perhaps matching TRBD2 (6 bases). This CDR3 comprises 15 residues. Germline CDR1 MNHNS, CDR2 SASEGT. Trimming removed 5 bases at V and 0 bases at J, with 12 bases between. CDR3 nucleotide sequence: TGTGCCAGCAGTCTACGGGGGACCAGCACAGATACGCAGTATTTT. Its protein is CASSLRGTSTDTQYF.

The chain uses TRBV9 and TRBJ2-1; D unresolved. This CDR3 contains 16 residues. Between the trimmed V and J ends, which lost 0 bases and 3 bases, there was a span of 13 bases. CDR1 SGDLS and CDR2 YYNGEE come from the germline V gene. The CDR3 region is CASSVEGSSHYNEQFF. The CDR3 DNA sequence: TGTGCCAGCAGCGTAGAAGGTAGCAGCCACTACAATGAGCAGTTCTTC.